Shown below are 4 T cell receptor beta chains from a single sample sequenced in a study of vaccination and CD4 T cells after COVID-19. The Oncomine TCR Beta short-read assay sequenced DNA from cultured CD4+ T cells. TCRdb reprocessed the PCR reads with MiXCR, giving one entry per CDR3 protein. Among about 17,000 distinct CDR3 sequences listed, roughly 40% were seen once. The treatment: roughly 11-day PBMC culture with coronavirus spike peptide pools or control peptides (ViraFEST assay). Antigen specificity for these receptors is unknown. Sequencing was done on a sample of CD4+ T cells from blood, cultured in vitro. All receptors derive from a human donor who had recovered from COVID-19.

The CDR3 protein is CASSPNRFTRNTGELFF. CDR3 in DNA: TGTGCCAGCAGTCCAAACAGGTTCACCAGAAACACCGGGGAGCTGTTTTTT. The rearrangement links TRBV7-8 to TRBJ2-2, with D perhaps TRBD1 (5 bases). The CDR3 runs 17 residues. Trimming removed 6 bases at V and 2 bases at J, with 19 bases between. CDR1 is SGHVS, CDR2 FQNEAQ, per germline.

The chain combines TRBV6-1 with TRBJ1-2; no clear D. The V end lost 5 bases, the J end lost 4 bases, and 14 bases lay between the germline ends. The CDR3 spans 14 residues. Germline V CDR1 and CDR2: MNHNS, SASEGT. The chain's CDR3 is CASSTEDGLYGYTF. The CDR3 DNA reads as TGTGCCAGCAGTACCGAAGACGGACTCTATGGCTACACCTTC.

The rearrangement links TRBV14 to TRBJ2-7; D unclear. The CDR3 has 14 residues. V was trimmed by 1 base and J by 0 bases, leaving 7 bases between them. From germline, CDR1 is SGHDN and CDR2 FVKESK. The CDR3 sequence is CASSQGLSSYEQYF. CDR3 DNA: TGTGCCAGCAGCCAAGGACTGAGCTCCTACGAGCAGTACTTC.

The chain couples TRBV5-4 to TRBJ2-4; TRBD2 agrees at 10 bases. V lost 4 bases and J lost 15; bases outside the gene matches: 13. This CDR3 has 14 amino acids. Germline V gene data show CDR1 as SGHNT and CDR2 as YYREEE (reference sequence). CDR3 coding DNA: TGTGCCAGCAGCCCAGAGGCTAGCGGGAGCTCGAGGTACTTC. This codes for CASSPEASGSSRYF.